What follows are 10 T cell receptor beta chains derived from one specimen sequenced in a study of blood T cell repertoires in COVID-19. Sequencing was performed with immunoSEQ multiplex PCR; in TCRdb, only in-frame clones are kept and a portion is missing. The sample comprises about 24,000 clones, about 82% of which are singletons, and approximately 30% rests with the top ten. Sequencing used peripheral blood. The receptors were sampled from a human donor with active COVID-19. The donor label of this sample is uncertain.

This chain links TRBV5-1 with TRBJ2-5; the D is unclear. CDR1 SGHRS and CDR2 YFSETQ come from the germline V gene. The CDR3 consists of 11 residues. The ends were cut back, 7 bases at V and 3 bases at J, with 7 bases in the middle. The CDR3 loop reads CASPPEETQYF. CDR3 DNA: TGCGCCAGCCCCCCTGAAGAGACCCAGTACTTC.

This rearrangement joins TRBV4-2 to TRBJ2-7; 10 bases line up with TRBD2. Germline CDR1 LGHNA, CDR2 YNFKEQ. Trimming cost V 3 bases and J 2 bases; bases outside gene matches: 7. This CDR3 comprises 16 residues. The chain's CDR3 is CASSQTTSGTTYEQYF. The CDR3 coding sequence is TGTGCCAGCAGCCAGACCACTAGCGGGACGACCTACGAGCAGTACTTC.

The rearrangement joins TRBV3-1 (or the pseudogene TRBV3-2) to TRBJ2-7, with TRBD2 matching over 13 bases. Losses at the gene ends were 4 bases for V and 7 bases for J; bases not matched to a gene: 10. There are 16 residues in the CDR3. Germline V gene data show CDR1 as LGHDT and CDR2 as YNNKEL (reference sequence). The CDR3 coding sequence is TGTGCCAGCAGCCCTCAGACTAGCGGGAGGCCGGGGGAGCAGTACTTC. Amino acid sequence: CASSPQTSGRPGEQYF.

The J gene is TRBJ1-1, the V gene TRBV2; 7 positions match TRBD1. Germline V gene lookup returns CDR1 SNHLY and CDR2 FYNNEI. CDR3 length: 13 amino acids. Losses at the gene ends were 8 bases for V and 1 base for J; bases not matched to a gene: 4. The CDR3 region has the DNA TGTGCCAGCTCTCAGGGGGAGAACACTGAAGCTTTCTTT. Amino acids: CASSQGENTEAFF. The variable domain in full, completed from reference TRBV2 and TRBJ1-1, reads EPEVTQTPSHQVTQMGQEVILRCVPISNHLYFYWYRQILGQKVEFLVSFYNNEISEKSEIFDDQFSVERPDGSNFTLKIRSTKLEDSAMYFCASSQGENTEAFFGQGTRLTVV.

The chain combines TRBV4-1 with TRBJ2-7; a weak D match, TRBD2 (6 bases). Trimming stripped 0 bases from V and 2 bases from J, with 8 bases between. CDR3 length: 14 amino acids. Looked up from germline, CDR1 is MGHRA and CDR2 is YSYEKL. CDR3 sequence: CASSQDGGPYEQYF. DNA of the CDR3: TGCGCCAGCAGCCAAGATGGAGGGCCCTACGAGCAGTACTTC.

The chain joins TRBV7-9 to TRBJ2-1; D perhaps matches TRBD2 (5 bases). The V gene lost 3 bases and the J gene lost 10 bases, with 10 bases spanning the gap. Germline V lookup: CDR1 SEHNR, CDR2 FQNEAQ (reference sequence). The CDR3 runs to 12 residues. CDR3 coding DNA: TGTGCCAGCAGCTTTGGTACGGGGGAGCAGTTCTTC. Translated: CASSFGTGEQFF.

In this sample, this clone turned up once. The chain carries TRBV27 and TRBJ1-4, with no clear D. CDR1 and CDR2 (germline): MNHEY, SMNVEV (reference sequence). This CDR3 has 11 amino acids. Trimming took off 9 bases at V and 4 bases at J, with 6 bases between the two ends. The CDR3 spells CASQNNEKLFF. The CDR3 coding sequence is TGTGCCAGTCAAAATAATGAAAAACTGTTTTTT.

CDR3 sequence: CASSRLAYNEQFF. The CDR3 bases are TGTGCCAGCAGCCGACTAGCGTACAATGAGCAGTTCTTC. V and J are TRBV3-1 (or the pseudogene TRBV3-2) and TRBJ2-1; 8 bases fit TRBD2. This CDR3 comprises 13 residues. The V segment lost 4 bases and the J segment 4 bases; nucleotides outside the gene matches: 0. CDR1 is LGHDT and CDR2 is YNNKEL in the germline V gene (reference sequence).

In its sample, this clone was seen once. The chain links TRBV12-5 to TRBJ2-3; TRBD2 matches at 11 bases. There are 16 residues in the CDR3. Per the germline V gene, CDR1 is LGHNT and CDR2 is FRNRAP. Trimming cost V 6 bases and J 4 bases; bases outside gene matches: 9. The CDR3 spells CASGQVAGGPPDTQYF. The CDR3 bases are TGTGCTAGTGGACAAGTAGCGGGAGGGCCCCCAGATACGCAGTATTTT.

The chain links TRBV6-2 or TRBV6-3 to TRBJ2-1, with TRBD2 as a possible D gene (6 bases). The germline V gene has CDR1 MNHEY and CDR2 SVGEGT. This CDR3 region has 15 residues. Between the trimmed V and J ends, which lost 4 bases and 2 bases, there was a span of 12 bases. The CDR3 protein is CASSSTSPTYNEQFF. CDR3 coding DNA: TGTGCCAGCAGTTCAACTAGCCCTACCTACAATGAGCAGTTCTTC.